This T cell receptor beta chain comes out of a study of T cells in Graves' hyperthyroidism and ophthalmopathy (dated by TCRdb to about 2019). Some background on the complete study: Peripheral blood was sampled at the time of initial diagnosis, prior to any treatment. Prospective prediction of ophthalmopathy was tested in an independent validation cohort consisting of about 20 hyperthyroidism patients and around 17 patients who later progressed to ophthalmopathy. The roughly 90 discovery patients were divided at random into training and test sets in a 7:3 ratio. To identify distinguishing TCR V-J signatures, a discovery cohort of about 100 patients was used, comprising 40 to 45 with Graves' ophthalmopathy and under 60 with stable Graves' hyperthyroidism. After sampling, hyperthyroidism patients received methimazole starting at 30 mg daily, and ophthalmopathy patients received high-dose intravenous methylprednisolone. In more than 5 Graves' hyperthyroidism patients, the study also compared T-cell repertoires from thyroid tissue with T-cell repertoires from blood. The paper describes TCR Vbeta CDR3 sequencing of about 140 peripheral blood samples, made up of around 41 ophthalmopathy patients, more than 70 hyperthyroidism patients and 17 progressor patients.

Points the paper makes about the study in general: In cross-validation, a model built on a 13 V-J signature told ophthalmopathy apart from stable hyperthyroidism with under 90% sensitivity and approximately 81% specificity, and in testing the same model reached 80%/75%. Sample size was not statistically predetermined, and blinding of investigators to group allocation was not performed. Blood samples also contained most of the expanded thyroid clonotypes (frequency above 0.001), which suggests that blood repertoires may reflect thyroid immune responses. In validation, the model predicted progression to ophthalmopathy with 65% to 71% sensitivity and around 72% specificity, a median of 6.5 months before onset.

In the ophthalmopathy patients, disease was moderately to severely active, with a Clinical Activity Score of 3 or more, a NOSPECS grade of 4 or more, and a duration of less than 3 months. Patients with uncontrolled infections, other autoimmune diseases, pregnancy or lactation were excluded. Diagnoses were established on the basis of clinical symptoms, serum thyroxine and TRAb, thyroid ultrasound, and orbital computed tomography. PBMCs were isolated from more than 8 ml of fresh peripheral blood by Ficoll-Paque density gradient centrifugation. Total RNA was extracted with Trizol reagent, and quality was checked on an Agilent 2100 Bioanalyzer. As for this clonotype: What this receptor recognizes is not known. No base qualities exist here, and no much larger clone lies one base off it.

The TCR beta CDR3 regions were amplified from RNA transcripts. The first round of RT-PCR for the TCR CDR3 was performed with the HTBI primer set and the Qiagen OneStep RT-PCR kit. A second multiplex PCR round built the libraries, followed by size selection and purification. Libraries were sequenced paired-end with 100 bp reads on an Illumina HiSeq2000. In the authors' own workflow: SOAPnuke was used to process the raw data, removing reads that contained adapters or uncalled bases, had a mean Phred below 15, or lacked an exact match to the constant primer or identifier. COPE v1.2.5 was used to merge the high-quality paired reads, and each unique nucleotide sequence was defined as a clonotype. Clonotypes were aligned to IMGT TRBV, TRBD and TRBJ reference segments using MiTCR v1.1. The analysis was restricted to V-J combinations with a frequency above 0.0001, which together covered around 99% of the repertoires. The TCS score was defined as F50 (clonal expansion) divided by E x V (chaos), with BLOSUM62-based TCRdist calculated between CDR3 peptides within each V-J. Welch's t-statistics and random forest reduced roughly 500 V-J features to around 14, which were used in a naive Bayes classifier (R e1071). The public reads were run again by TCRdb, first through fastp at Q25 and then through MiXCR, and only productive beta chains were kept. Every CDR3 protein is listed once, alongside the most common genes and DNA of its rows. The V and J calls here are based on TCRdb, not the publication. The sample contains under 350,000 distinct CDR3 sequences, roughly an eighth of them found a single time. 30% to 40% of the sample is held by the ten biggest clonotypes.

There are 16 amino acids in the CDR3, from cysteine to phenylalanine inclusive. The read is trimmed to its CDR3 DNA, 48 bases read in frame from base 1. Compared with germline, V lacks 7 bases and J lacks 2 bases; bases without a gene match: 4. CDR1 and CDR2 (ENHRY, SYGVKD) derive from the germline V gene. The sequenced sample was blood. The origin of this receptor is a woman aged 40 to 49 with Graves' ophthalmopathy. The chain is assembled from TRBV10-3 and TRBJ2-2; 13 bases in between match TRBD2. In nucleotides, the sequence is TGTGCCATCAAGGGGACTAGCGGGGCCAACACCGGGGAGCTGTTTTTT. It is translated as CAIKGTSGANTGELFF.